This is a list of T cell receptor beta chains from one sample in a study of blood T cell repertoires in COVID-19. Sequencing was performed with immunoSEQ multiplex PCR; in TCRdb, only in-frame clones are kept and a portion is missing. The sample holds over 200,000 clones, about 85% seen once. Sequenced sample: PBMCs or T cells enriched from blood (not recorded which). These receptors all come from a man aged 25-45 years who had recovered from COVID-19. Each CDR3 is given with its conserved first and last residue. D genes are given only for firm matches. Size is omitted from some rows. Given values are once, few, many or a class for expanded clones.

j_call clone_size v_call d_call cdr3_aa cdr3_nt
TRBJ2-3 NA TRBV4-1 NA CASSQDGGEDTQYF TGCGCCAGCAGCCAAGACGGAGGGGAGGATACGCAGTATTTT
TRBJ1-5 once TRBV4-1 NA CASSQEPGPLVQPQHF TGCGCCAGCAGCCAAGAGCCTGGGCCGTTGGTCCAGCCCCAGCATTTT
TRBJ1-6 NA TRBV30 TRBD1 CAWSPQGARSPLHF TGTGCCTGGAGTCCGCAGGGGGCAAGATCACCCCTCCACTTT
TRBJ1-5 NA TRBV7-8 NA CASSLGWGGRLDSNQPQHF TGTGCCAGCAGCTTAGGGTGGGGGGGCCGACTGGATAGCAATCAGCCCCAGCATTTT
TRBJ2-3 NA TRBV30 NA CAWSVRLTSTDTQYF TGTGCCTGGAGTGTACGACTAACTAGCACAGATACGCAGTATTTT
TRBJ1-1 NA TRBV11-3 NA CASSLGMGGYEGTEAFF TGTGCCAGCAGCTTAGGCATGGGGGGATATGAGGGCACTGAAGCTTTCTTT
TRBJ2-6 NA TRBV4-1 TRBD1 CASSRQTGAGANVLTF TGCGCCAGCAGCCGGCAGACAGGGGCTGGGGCCAACGTCCTGACTTTC
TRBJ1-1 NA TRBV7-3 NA CASSLTEDTEAFF TGTGCCAGCAGCCTGACAGAAGACACTGAAGCTTTCTTT
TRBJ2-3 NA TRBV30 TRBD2 CAWRLAGGRTQYF TGTGCCTGGAGACTGGCGGGGGGGAGGACGCAGTATTTT
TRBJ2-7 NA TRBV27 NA CASSPGMRYEQYF TGTGCCAGCAGTCCCGGTATGCGCTACGAGCAGTACTTC
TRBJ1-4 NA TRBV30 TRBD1 CAWSSAGGREKLFF TGTGCCTGGAGCAGCGCAGGGGGAAGAGAAAAACTGTTTTTT
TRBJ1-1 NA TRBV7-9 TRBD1 CASREDRADGTEAFF TGTGCCAGCAGGGAGGACAGGGCGGATGGCACTGAAGCTTTCTTT
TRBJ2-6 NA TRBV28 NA CASITSGANVLTF TGTGCCAGCATCACTTCTGGGGCCAACGTCCTGACTTTC
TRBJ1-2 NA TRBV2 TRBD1 CASSDPQGTGSGYTF TGTGCCAGCAGTGATCCCCAAGGGACAGGGAGTGGCTACACCTTC
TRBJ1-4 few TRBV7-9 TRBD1 CASTSTTGGQWEKLFF TGTGCCAGCACCTCAACTACAGGGGGCCAATGGGAAAAACTGTTTTTT